This entry concerns a single T cell receptor beta chain. Its antigen specificity is not known. No clone much larger than this one lies a single base away; base qualities are absent. To be eligible, patients had to be adults with ileal or ileocolonic Crohn's disease and an indication for ileocolonic resection. Whole ileal mucosal biopsies were kept frozen at -80 degrees C prior to DNA extraction. A TRizol-based method was used to extract genomic DNA from the frozen whole biopsies, and the DNA was quantified with a NanoDrop 2000 spectrophotometer. The data originate from a study of T cell repertoires in ileal Crohn's disease (dated by TCRdb to about 2019). With regard to the full study: Median disease duration was around 8 years, and around 40% of patients were identified as active smokers at the time of surgery. All patients had surgery for a complication: stricturing disease in about 60% and penetrating disease in around 39%. Roughly half of the patients were given postoperative therapy, with about a dozen receiving thiopurines and around 18 receiving anti-TNF agents. The TCR repertoire was analysed in about 50 patients with Crohn's disease drawn from a prospective multicentre cohort. Running in parallel with the study was a multicentre cohort set up to find predictors of early endoscopic recurrence following ileocolonic resection. A Rutgeerts score above i0 was used to define endoscopic postoperative recurrence. A total of about 170 mucosal samples from some 60 patients were sequenced, with samples obtained at several locations on the surgical specimen and at postoperative endoscopy. Broader findings and caveats from the paper: Endoscopic recurrence was linked to a higher percentage of high-frequency clones at surgery, and recurrence occurred in every patient whose clonality exceeded 26.8% (18/57). Sorted CD8 T cells carried more high-frequency clones than CD4 T cells, suggesting mucosal expansions were mainly CD8. A significantly higher proportion of clonal expansions was observed in active smokers at surgery than in non-smokers (about 25% vs 20%, p=0.02). Mucosal CD4 and CD8 T cells were sorted and sequenced only in a subgroup of patients, whose size was not stated.

At the junction V is shortened by 0 bases and J by 6 bases; bases outside the gene matches: 4. CDR1 and CDR2 (SGDLS, YYNGEE) derive from the germline V gene. Reading from cysteine to phenylalanine, the CDR3 counts 15 amino acids. The retained sequence is limited to the CDR3, 45 bases, with the frame set at the first base. For commercial TCRB immunosequencing, about 500 nanograms of biopsy DNA were submitted for each sample. A two-step, amplification bias-controlled multiplex PCR was used by Adaptive Biotechnology to amplify CDR3 regions from genomic DNA. The first PCR used primers for every V and J gene segment; the second PCR added barcodes and Illumina adapters. CDR3 libraries were sequenced on an Illumina instrument. In the original analysis: Analysis combined the vendor-provided pipelines with custom analysis of raw data in R/Bioconductor under R version 3.3.0. Clonality, ranging from 0 to 1, was calculated as the inverse of the normalised Shannon entropy of all productive clones. High-frequency clones were defined as the share of the repertoire occupied by the top 100 clones, with only clones passing a 95% confidence test being retained. Overlap between samples was measured with the Morisita-Horn index, while repertoire diversity was measured with the Simpson index. TCRdb carries this immuneACCESS record with in-frame sequences only. Its versions omit some clonotypes, under half of them owing to an unresolved V gene in the studies checked, with the rest unexplained. Clone size and V and J calls were adopted from that table, with D and trimming inferred from the DNA. This sample gives about 5,500 clones in total; 80% of them show up just once. The ten largest clones represent about 25% of the sample.

The rearrangement combines TRBV9 with TRBJ1-5; TRBD1 fits 9 bases in the junction. Sequencing was carried out using ileal tissue. This clonotype originated in an adult with Crohn's disease. At the DNA level, the sequence is TGTGCCAGCAGCGTAGGTACAGGGGGCGGTCAGCCCCAGCATTTT. Translation gives CASSVGTGGGQPQHF.